This entry is about one T cell receptor beta chain. No antigen is known for it. The record originates from a study of monozygotic twins with inflammatory bowel disease (dated by TCRdb to the late 2010s). Broadly, across the study: A total of some 28 monozygotic twin pairs were included in the full study, comprising nine German pairs (four IBD-concordant, five IBD-discordant) and 19 IBD-discordant Danish pairs. Within discordant pairs, disease-associated traits were sought mainly by comparing IBD patients with their genetically identical healthy co-twins. Each individual had, on average, about 151 000 unique TCRalpha sequences and 181 000 unique TCRbeta sequences available for analysis. General findings and caveats noted by the study authors: TCRbeta repertoire diversity, by inverse Simpson index, was decreased in IBD patients compared with their healthy co-twins. The analysis was unable to tell apart different T cell subtypes. Background noise and inter-individual variability may have been introduced into the repertoires by the differing immunosuppressive treatments among patients. Concordant and discordant twins showed no difference in repertoire similarity, possibly because of limited statistical power. IBD patients shared fewer clonotypes with other individuals than healthy twins did, most markedly in patients showing signs of disease activity. The results gave no support for a single strong signal or clonotype linked to IBD.

From cysteine to phenylalanine, the CDR3 is 17 amino acids long. A DNA sequence was not provided. The germline V gene encodes CDR1 SGHTA and CDR2 FQGNSA. A 2.5 ml peripheral blood sample was drawn into PAXgene tubes per donor and stored at -80°C. Without T cell sorting, total RNA was isolated from whole blood using the PAXgene blood miRNA kit on an automated QIAcube. Peripheral blood from monozygotic twin pairs, either concordant or discordant for inflammatory bowel disease, underwent deep TCRalpha and TCRbeta repertoire profiling that used unique molecular barcoding. For every twin pair, smoking habits were documented, and each individual was categorised as a current, former or never smoker. Receptor amplification or capture employed 5' RACE. The input for every TCR library was around 3,600 ng of total RNA. For each sample, cDNA synthesis with SMARTScribe reverse transcriptase was split into eight separate reactions. During cDNA synthesis, template switching introduced unique molecular identifiers that contained a 6-nucleotide sample barcode. Two nested PCRs of approximately 16 and 9 cycles amplified the TCRalpha and TCRbeta cDNA, and bead purification followed each PCR. Before amplification, the cDNA was treated with uracil DNA-glycosylase and purified using the QIAquick PCR purification kit. In the second PCR, Illumina TruSeq-compatible adapters and sample-specific barcodes were added. TapeStation and Qubit were used to check library quality and concentration, and approximately 5.5 ng of each library went into the pool. Sequencing of pooled libraries was carried out on an Illumina HiSeq2500 single-index Rapid Run using 2 x 100 bp reads and custom sequencing primers. The original methods were these. UMI-based consensus assembly with MiGEC version 1.2.6 was used to correct PCR and sequencing errors. MiXCR version 2.1.1 was used for V(D)J alignment, clonotype assembly and CDR3 extraction. To normalise gene usage, clonotype sharing and MAIT/NKT TCR abundance, the top 1000, 10 000 and 20 000 clonotypes in each sample were analysed. Diversity was computed as the inverse Simpson index with the vegan R package after downsampling to 27 000 UMIs. Paired Mann-Whitney U tests were applied to discordant twin pairs, and Benjamini-Hochberg correction was used for multiple testing. Once TCRdb had reprocessed the reads, it stored one entry per CDR3 protein sequence and supplied no DNA. The V and J calls come from TCRdb's annotation, not from the publication. The record for this sample contains fewer than 550,000 distinct CDR3 sequences. The top ten clones comprise 2% to 2.5% of the sample.

Specimen: blood. This clonotype was obtained from a human donor with ulcerative colitis or Crohn's disease, or a healthy co-twin of an affected twin (not recorded which). The chain links TRBV7-2 with TRBJ2-1; TCRdb calls TRBD1, which cannot be checked without DNA. The CDR3 protein sequence reads: CASSLGPWRTEYNEQFF.